One T cell receptor (beta chain) is described in this entry. Its target is unknown. This entry belongs to a study of T cell repertoires in cytomegalovirus infection. Across the study: Recently identified HLA-C-restricted CMV epitopes were among the peptides used. CMV infection and matching HLA type were both indicated by public TCR beta signatures. Findings and caveats of the study: Carriers of CMV and the relevant HLA type were discriminated by public TCR beta frequency. The ex vivo response was dominated by HLA-C-restricted CMV-specific TCR beta clonotypes.

The CDR3 has 12 residues. The germline CDR1 and CDR2 sequences are SEHNR and FQNEAQ (reference sequence). V dropped 3 bases and J dropped 10 bases, with 10 bases sitting between them. A single record per CDR3 protein comes from TCRdb applying MiXCR to the reads. Of 250,000 to 300,000 distinct CDR3 sequences listed, approximately 22% are singletons. The receptor was derived from a human donor in good health (CMV status not recorded). Some clones in this sample may be carry-over from other donors' samples. The source material was cultured PBMCs, sampled from culture after CMV antigen stimulation. J is TRBJ2-1 and V is TRBV7-9; D unclear. This CDR3 reads CASSFDRKEQFF. CDR3 DNA sequence: TGTGCCAGCAGCTTTGACCGGAAGGAGCAGTTCTTC.